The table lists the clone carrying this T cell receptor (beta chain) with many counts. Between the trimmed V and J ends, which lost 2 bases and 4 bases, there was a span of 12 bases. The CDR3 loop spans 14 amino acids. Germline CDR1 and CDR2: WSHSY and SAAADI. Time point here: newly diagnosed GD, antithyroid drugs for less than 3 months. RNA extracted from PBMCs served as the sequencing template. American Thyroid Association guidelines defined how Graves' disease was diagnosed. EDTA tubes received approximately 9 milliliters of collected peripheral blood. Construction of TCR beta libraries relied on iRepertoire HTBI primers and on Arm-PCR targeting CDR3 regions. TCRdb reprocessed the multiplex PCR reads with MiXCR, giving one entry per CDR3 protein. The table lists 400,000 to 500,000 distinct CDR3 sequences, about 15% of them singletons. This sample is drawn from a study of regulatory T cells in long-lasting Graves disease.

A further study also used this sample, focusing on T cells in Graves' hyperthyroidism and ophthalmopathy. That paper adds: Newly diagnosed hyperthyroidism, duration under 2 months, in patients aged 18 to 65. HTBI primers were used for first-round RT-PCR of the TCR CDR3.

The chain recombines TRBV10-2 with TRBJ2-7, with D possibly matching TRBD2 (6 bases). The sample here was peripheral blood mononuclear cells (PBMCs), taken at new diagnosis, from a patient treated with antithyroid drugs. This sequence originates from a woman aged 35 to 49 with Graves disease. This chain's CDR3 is CASSESGSLYEQYF. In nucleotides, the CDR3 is TGCGCCAGCAGTGAGAGCGGGTCTCTATACGAGCAGTACTTC.